This T cell receptor (beta chain) appears in the sequencing data of a study of blood T cell repertoires in COVID-19. About the research overall: Sites in the United States, Italy and Spain provided acute and convalescent COVID-19 samples. The cDNA or gDNA used as material had been derived from T cells, B-cell-depleted T cells, or PBMCs.

In the source study's methods: Estimation of nucleated cell counts was performed using reference gene primer amplification. TCRdb keeps only in-frame clones here, not all; method: immunoSEQ multiplex PCR. The V and J calls and clone size are taken from that table; D and trimming were inferred from the DNA. This table holds about 96,000 clones, approximately 84% found once. Between the trimmed V and J ends, which lost 2 bases and 10 bases, there was a span of 12 bases. The CDR3 extends over 14 amino acids. From germline, CDR1 is MNHEY and CDR2 SMNVEV (reference sequence). The sample comprised peripheral blood. The chain couples TRBV27 to TRBJ1-6; possible D gene TRBD1, 5 bases. This TCR was recovered from a woman aged 60 to 75 with acute or convalescent COVID-19. CDR3 sequence: CASSLVGVTSPLHF. The CDR3 DNA follows: TGTGCCAGCAGTTTAGTAGGGGTCACCTCACCCCTCCACTTT.